This is a list of T cell receptor beta chains from one sample in a study of early T cells in non-severe SARS-CoV-2 infection. Each CDR3 protein gets one entry after TCRdb re-called the 5' RACE reads with MiXCR. The profile covers about 30,000 distinct CDR3 sequences, with roughly 4.9% appearing a single time and 3.5% to 4% taken by the ten largest. The sequenced sample was whole blood. These receptors were taken from an adult who was a healthcare worker with PCR-confirmed SARS-CoV-2 infection or an uninfected control (not recorded which). Each CDR3 is given with its conserved first and last residue. D genes are given only for firm matches. Some rows mark clone size as missing; the rest say once, few, many or name a class of expanded clone.

cdr3_aa: CASSRTGASGNTIYF
cdr3_nt: TGTGCCAGCAGCCGGACAGGGGCCTCTGGAAACACCATATATTTT
d_call: TRBD1
clone_size: many
v_call: TRBV11-3
j_call: TRBJ1-3

cdr3_aa: CASSLGQGYMNTEAFF
cdr3_nt: TGCGCCAGCAGCTTGGGTCAGGGATATATGAACACTGAAGCTTTCTTT
d_call: NA
clone_size: few
v_call: TRBV5-1
j_call: TRBJ1-1

cdr3_aa: CASSLPGRQLSGANVLTF
cdr3_nt: TGTGCCAGCAGCCTCCCCGGTAGACAGCTCTCTGGGGCCAACGTCCTGACTTTC
d_call: NA
clone_size: NA
v_call: TRBV7-2
j_call: TRBJ2-6

cdr3_aa: CASSPREGVAWEQFF
cdr3_nt: TGTGCCAGCTCACCTCGCGAGGGAGTGGCATGGGAGCAGTTCTTC
d_call: NA
clone_size: many
v_call: TRBV18
j_call: TRBJ2-1

cdr3_aa: CASSQYGYEQFF
cdr3_nt: TGTGCCAGCAGCCAATACGGTTATGAGCAGTTCTTC
d_call: NA
clone_size: NA
v_call: TRBV3-1
j_call: TRBJ2-1

cdr3_aa: CASRSSNQPQHF
cdr3_nt: TGTGCCAGCAGGTCAAGCAATCAGCCCCAGCATTTT
d_call: NA
clone_size: NA
v_call: TRBV28
j_call: TRBJ1-5

cdr3_aa: CASSDNIDEQYF
cdr3_nt: TGTGCCAGCAGTGACAACATCGACGAGCAGTACTTC
d_call: NA
clone_size: NA
v_call: TRBV6-2/TRBV6-3
j_call: TRBJ2-7

cdr3_aa: CASSLGRLAYYNEQFF
cdr3_nt: TGTGCCAGCAGTTTAGGTCGACTAGCCTATTACAATGAGCAGTTCTTC
d_call: TRBD2
clone_size: many
v_call: TRBV27
j_call: TRBJ2-1

cdr3_aa: CASRVSPGQGTTNEKLFF
cdr3_nt: TGTGCCAGCAGAGTTTCCCCAGGACAGGGCACAACTAATGAAAAACTGTTTTTT
d_call: TRBD1
clone_size: many
v_call: TRBV12-3/TRBV12-4
j_call: TRBJ1-4

cdr3_aa: CASSLERSETQYF
cdr3_nt: TGTGCCAGCAGCCTCGAGAGAAGTGAGACCCAGTACTTC
d_call: NA
clone_size: few
v_call: TRBV27
j_call: TRBJ2-5

cdr3_aa: CASSPLLKGGEAFF
cdr3_nt: TGCGCCAGCAGCCCCCTCCTGAAAGGCGGTGAAGCTTTCTTT
d_call: NA
clone_size: many
v_call: TRBV4-1
j_call: TRBJ1-1

cdr3_aa: CASSPGAANTGEPFF
cdr3_nt: TGTGCCAGCAGCCCTGGGGCAGCGAACACCGGGGAGCCGTTTTTT
d_call: NA
clone_size: NA
v_call: TRBV28
j_call: TRBJ2-2

cdr3_aa: CASTPPLAGGPRDEQFF
cdr3_nt: TGTGCCAGCACCCCTCCGCTAGCGGGAGGGCCTAGGGATGAGCAGTTCTTC
d_call: TRBD2
clone_size: NA
v_call: TRBV28
j_call: TRBJ2-1

cdr3_aa: CASSQDSGPRSEAFF
cdr3_nt: TGCGCCAGCAGCCAAGATTCGGGACCACGCAGTGAAGCTTTCTTT
d_call: NA
clone_size: few
v_call: TRBV4-3
j_call: TRBJ1-1

cdr3_aa: CASSLFQGARAGELFF
cdr3_nt: TGTGCCAGCAGTTTATTCCAGGGGGCTAGGGCCGGGGAGCTGTTTTTT
d_call: TRBD1
clone_size: few
v_call: TRBV27
j_call: TRBJ2-2

cdr3_aa: CATSRVEGNQPQHF
cdr3_nt: TGTGCCACCAGCAGAGTGGAGGGGAATCAGCCCCAGCATTTT
d_call: NA
clone_size: few
v_call: TRBV15
j_call: TRBJ1-5

cdr3_aa: CASSLRTAASGANVLTF
cdr3_nt: TGTGCCAGCAGCCTCCGGACAGCAGCCTCTGGGGCCAACGTCCTGACTTTC
d_call: NA
clone_size: NA
v_call: TRBV6-5
j_call: TRBJ2-6

cdr3_aa: CASSLGLGETQYF
cdr3_nt: TGTGCCAGCAGCTTGGGACTAGGAGAGACCCAGTACTTC
d_call: TRBD2
clone_size: medium-sized
v_call: TRBV7-9
j_call: TRBJ2-5

cdr3_aa: CASSSGLIAKNIQYF
cdr3_nt: TGTGCCAGCAGCTCGGGACTCATAGCCAAAAACATTCAGTACTTC
d_call: NA
clone_size: many
v_call: TRBV13
j_call: TRBJ2-4

cdr3_aa: CASSELATGTSRAQHF
cdr3_nt: TGTGCCAGCAGTGAATTAGCAACAGGGACCTCGAGGGCCCAGCATTTT
d_call: NA
clone_size: NA
v_call: TRBV2
j_call: TRBJ1-5

cdr3_aa: CASSPQLGETDTQYF
cdr3_nt: TGTGCCAGCTCGCCCCAACTGGGAGAGACAGATACGCAGTATTTT
d_call: NA
clone_size: many
v_call: TRBV18
j_call: TRBJ2-3

cdr3_aa: CASYRTGGGEQYF
cdr3_nt: TGTGCCAGCTACCGGACAGGGGGCGGCGAGCAGTACTTC
d_call: TRBD1
clone_size: many
v_call: TRBV28
j_call: TRBJ2-7

cdr3_aa: CASSQLLASLYEQYF
cdr3_nt: TGCGCCAGCAGCCAGTTACTAGCGTCGCTCTACGAGCAGTACTTC
d_call: TRBD2
clone_size: NA
v_call: TRBV4-1
j_call: TRBJ2-7

cdr3_aa: CASSSRTGQPQHF
cdr3_nt: TGTGCCAGCAGCAGCAGGACGGGGCAGCCCCAGCATTTT
d_call: NA
clone_size: many
v_call: TRBV21-1
j_call: TRBJ1-5

cdr3_aa: CASSGESYEQYF
cdr3_nt: TGTGCCAGCAGCGGAGAATCCTACGAGCAGTACTTC
d_call: NA
clone_size: many
v_call: TRBV7-9
j_call: TRBJ2-7

cdr3_aa: CASSARTGTNYEQYF
cdr3_nt: TGTGCCAGCAGCGCCCGGACAGGGACGAACTACGAGCAGTACTTC
d_call: TRBD1
clone_size: few
v_call: TRBV7-2
j_call: TRBJ2-7

cdr3_aa: CASSLVGSRVGTEAFF
cdr3_nt: TGTGCCAGCAGCTTGGTGGGCAGCAGGGTGGGCACTGAAGCTTTCTTT
d_call: NA
clone_size: NA
v_call: TRBV5-6
j_call: TRBJ1-1

cdr3_aa: CASSVASWDEQYF
cdr3_nt: TGTGCCAGCAGCGTAGCTTCTTGGGACGAGCAGTACTTC
d_call: NA
clone_size: many
v_call: TRBV9
j_call: TRBJ2-7

cdr3_aa: CSARDLTYEQYF
cdr3_nt: TGCAGTGCTAGGGACCTAACCTACGAGCAGTACTTC
d_call: NA
clone_size: NA
v_call: TRBV20-1
j_call: TRBJ2-7

cdr3_aa: CASSLPASLAGELFF
cdr3_nt: TGTGCCAGCAGCTTACCGGCTAGCCTAGCCGGGGAGCTGTTTTTT
d_call: NA
clone_size: many
v_call: TRBV7-8
j_call: TRBJ2-2

cdr3_aa: CASSFGTSGVEQYF
cdr3_nt: TGTGCCAGCAGTTTTGGGACTAGCGGGGTCGAGCAGTACTTC
d_call: TRBD2
clone_size: many
v_call: TRBV28
j_call: TRBJ2-7

cdr3_aa: CASSYRGTGGSYEQYF
cdr3_nt: TGTGCCAGCAGTTACCGCGGAACAGGGGGCTCCTACGAGCAGTACTTC
d_call: TRBD1
clone_size: NA
v_call: TRBV6-5
j_call: TRBJ2-7

cdr3_aa: CASSGFGRRAQLYYEQYF
cdr3_nt: TGTGCCAGCAGTGGGTTCGGGCGCAGGGCCCAACTTTACTACGAGCAGTACTTC
d_call: NA
clone_size: many
v_call: TRBV2
j_call: TRBJ2-7

cdr3_aa: CASRRREGTYEQYF
cdr3_nt: TGTGCCAGTAGGAGGCGGGAGGGTACGTACGAGCAGTACTTC
d_call: TRBD2
clone_size: NA
v_call: TRBV19
j_call: TRBJ2-7

cdr3_aa: CASSPLTSGKFREQFF
cdr3_nt: TGTGCCAGCAGCCCCTTGACTAGCGGGAAATTCAGGGAGCAGTTCTTC
d_call: TRBD2
clone_size: many
v_call: TRBV14
j_call: TRBJ2-1

cdr3_aa: CASRTYTAGEQYF
cdr3_nt: TGTGCCAGCAGAACGTACACTGCTGGGGAGCAGTACTTC
d_call: NA
clone_size: many
v_call: TRBV27
j_call: TRBJ2-7

cdr3_aa: CASSVNSGSQETQYF
cdr3_nt: TGTGCCAGCAGCGTCAATAGCGGGAGTCAGGAGACCCAGTACTTC
d_call: TRBD2
clone_size: medium-sized
v_call: TRBV9
j_call: TRBJ2-5

cdr3_aa: CASSFLVNNEQFF
cdr3_nt: TGTGCCAGCTCCTTTCTAGTTAACAATGAGCAGTTCTTC
d_call: NA
clone_size: many
v_call: TRBV9
j_call: TRBJ2-1

cdr3_aa: CASSVLAQEEQFF
cdr3_nt: TGTGCCAGCAGCGTACTAGCGCAAGAGGAGCAGTTCTTC
d_call: TRBD2
clone_size: many
v_call: TRBV11-2
j_call: TRBJ2-1

cdr3_aa: CASSLGGWETQYF
cdr3_nt: TGTGCCAGCAGTTTAGGAGGCTGGGAGACGCAGTATTTT
d_call: NA
clone_size: medium-sized
v_call: TRBV12-3/TRBV12-4
j_call: TRBJ2-3